These T cell receptor beta chains were read from a single sample in a study of cytomegalovirus exposure and HLA in healthy donors. Using immunoSEQ multiplex PCR, the repertoire was profiled, and TCRdb retains in-frame clones only, with some absent. The sample shows roughly 110,000 clones, about 60% of them seen only once. Material: PBMCs. The receptors were gathered from a woman in her twenties or thirties in good health and CMV-seronegative. CDR3s include the opening cysteine and the closing phenylalanine or tryptophan. D genes are given only for firm matches. Only part of the rows carry a size: once, few, many, or a class if the clone is expanded.

D gene: TRBD1; CDR3 length: 16; J gene: TRBJ1-2; V gene: TRBV5-1; clone size: .; CDR3 DNA: TGCGCCAGCAGCTTGACCACAGGGGGCACTAACTATGGCTACACCTTC; CDR3 protein: CASSLTTGGTNYGYTF
D gene: TRBD2; CDR3 length: 17; J gene: TRBJ2-3; V gene: TRBV7-3; clone size: .; CDR3 DNA: TGTGCCAGCAGCTTAGGCAACACTAGCGGTCACACAGATACGCAGTATTTT; CDR3 protein: CASSLGNTSGHTDTQYF
D gene: TRBD1; CDR3 length: 18; J gene: TRBJ2-1; V gene: TRBV10-3; clone size: once; CDR3 DNA: TGTGCCATCAGTCCGGGACAGTGGTCCCCTGGTTCCTACAATGAGCAGTTCTTC; CDR3 protein: CAISPGQWSPGSYNEQFF
D gene: .; CDR3 length: 15; J gene: TRBJ2-7; V gene: TRBV5-4; clone size: .; CDR3 DNA: TGTGCCAGCAGCTTCCAGTTAGGGGTCCTCGACGAGCAGTACTTC; CDR3 protein: CASSFQLGVLDEQYF
D gene: TRBD1; CDR3 length: 13; J gene: TRBJ2-7; V gene: TRBV5-4; clone size: .; CDR3 DNA: TGTGCCAGCAGCCGGGGACAGGACTACGAGCAGTACTTC; CDR3 protein: CASSRGQDYEQYF
D gene: TRBD1; CDR3 length: 18; J gene: TRBJ2-6; V gene: TRBV2; clone size: .; CDR3 DNA: TGTGCCAGCAGAATTACCGGGACAGTGATAGGTGGGGCCAACGTCCTGACTTTC; CDR3 protein: CASRITGTVIGGANVLTF
D gene: TRBD1; CDR3 length: 14; J gene: TRBJ1-5; V gene: TRBV2; clone size: few; CDR3 DNA: TGTGCCAGCAGTGTAAGAGGACAGGGACAGCCCCAGCATTTT; CDR3 protein: CASSVRGQGQPQHF
D gene: TRBD2; CDR3 length: 16; J gene: TRBJ2-1; V gene: TRBV13; clone size: .; CDR3 DNA: TGTGCCAGCAGCCTCACGGGACTAGCAGCCTACAATGAGCAGTTCTTC; CDR3 protein: CASSLTGLAAYNEQFF
D gene: TRBD1; CDR3 length: 15; J gene: TRBJ1-2; V gene: TRBV19; clone size: once; CDR3 DNA: TGTGCCAGTAGTCTAGACAGGGGGCGAATCTATGGCTACACCTTC; CDR3 protein: CASSLDRGRIYGYTF
D gene: .; CDR3 length: 14; J gene: TRBJ1-1; V gene: TRBV7-6; clone size: few; CDR3 DNA: TGTGCCAGCAGCCCCCCCGGGGGGAACACTGAAGCTTTCTTT; CDR3 protein: CASSPPGGNTEAFF
D gene: .; CDR3 length: 13; J gene: TRBJ1-5; V gene: TRBV6-1; clone size: .; CDR3 DNA: TGTGCCAGCAAGGAGGGGATAGGACAGCCCCAGCATTTT; CDR3 protein: CASKEGIGQPQHF
D gene: TRBD2; CDR3 length: 16; J gene: TRBJ2-3; V gene: TRBV28; clone size: few; CDR3 DNA: TGTGCCAGCAGTTCCCTAGCGGCCTCTAGCACAGATACGCAGTATTTT; CDR3 protein: CASSSLAASSTDTQYF
D gene: TRBD1; CDR3 length: 15; J gene: TRBJ1-5; V gene: TRBV5-6; clone size: few; CDR3 DNA: TGTGCCAGCAGCTATGCCGGGACAGTCAATCAGCCCCAGCATTTT; CDR3 protein: CASSYAGTVNQPQHF
D gene: TRBD2; CDR3 length: 14; J gene: TRBJ2-7; V gene: TRBV6-6; clone size: .; CDR3 DNA: TGTGCCAGCAGTAGGCGGGGGGAGATCCACGAGCAGTACTTC; CDR3 protein: CASSRRGEIHEQYF
D gene: .; CDR3 length: 14; J gene: TRBJ2-7; V gene: TRBV15; clone size: .; CDR3 DNA: TGTGCCACCAGCAGATCCGGGGGAGCGAGCGAGCAGTACTTC; CDR3 protein: CATSRSGGASEQYF
D gene: .; CDR3 length: 14; J gene: TRBJ1-2; V gene: TRBV6-5; clone size: .; CDR3 DNA: TGTGCCAGCACCCAAGGGGGGGGCTCCTATGGCTACACCTTC; CDR3 protein: CASTQGGGSYGYTF
D gene: .; CDR3 length: 13; J gene: TRBJ1-2; V gene: TRBV28; clone size: once; CDR3 DNA: TGTGCCAGCAGTACTTTTGACACCTATGGCTACACCTTC; CDR3 protein: CASSTFDTYGYTF
D gene: .; CDR3 length: 16; J gene: TRBJ1-2; V gene: TRBV6-4; clone size: few; CDR3 DNA: TGTGCCAGCAGGGAAGCTACAGGGAAAGCTAACTATGGCTACACCTTC; CDR3 protein: CASREATGKANYGYTF
D gene: TRBD1; CDR3 length: 16; J gene: TRBJ1-1; V gene: TRBV4-1; clone size: .; CDR3 DNA: TGCGCCAGCAGCCCCTTAGACAGGGAAATGAACACTGAAGCTTTCTTT; CDR3 protein: CASSPLDREMNTEAFF
D gene: TRBD1; CDR3 length: 14; J gene: TRBJ1-5; V gene: TRBV28; clone size: .; CDR3 DNA: TGTGCCAGCAGTTTAAAACAGGGGCATCAGCCCCAGCATTTT; CDR3 protein: CASSLKQGHQPQHF
D gene: TRBD1; CDR3 length: 18; J gene: TRBJ2-7; V gene: TRBV4-1; clone size: .; CDR3 DNA: TGCGCCAGCAGCCAAGGAGGAGGTGGACAGGGGCTGTTCCTCGAGCAGTACTTC; CDR3 protein: CASSQGGGGQGLFLEQYF
D gene: TRBD1; CDR3 length: 16; J gene: TRBJ2-3; V gene: TRBV18; clone size: once; CDR3 DNA: TGTGCCAGCTCACCAACAGGGGGTACCTACACAGATACGCAGTATTTT; CDR3 protein: CASSPTGGTYTDTQYF
D gene: TRBD1; CDR3 length: 15; J gene: TRBJ1-1; V gene: TRBV7-3; clone size: .; CDR3 DNA: TGTGCCAGCAGCGGCCCCGGACAGGGGGCAACTGAAGCTTTCTTT; CDR3 protein: CASSGPGQGATEAFF
D gene: .; CDR3 length: 13; J gene: TRBJ1-5; V gene: TRBV19; clone size: .; CDR3 DNA: TGTGCCAGTAGTATCCGCGGAGATCAGCCCCAGCATTTT; CDR3 protein: CASSIRGDQPQHF
D gene: .; CDR3 length: 18; J gene: TRBJ2-3; V gene: TRBV27; clone size: .; CDR3 DNA: TGTGCCAGCAGGGGATATGCCCGGACACAGATTTTCACAGATACGCAGTATTTT; CDR3 protein: CASRGYARTQIFTDTQYF
D gene: .; CDR3 length: 13; J gene: TRBJ1-5; V gene: TRBV2; clone size: .; CDR3 DNA: TGTGCCAGCAACAACTGGGGGGTTCAGCCCCAGCATTTT; CDR3 protein: CASNNWGVQPQHF
D gene: .; CDR3 length: 16; J gene: TRBJ1-1; V gene: TRBV7-9; clone size: .; CDR3 DNA: TGTGCCAGCAGCTTAGTATTCGACAGAGAGAACACTGAAGCTTTCTTT; CDR3 protein: CASSLVFDRENTEAFF
D gene: TRBD2; CDR3 length: 15; J gene: TRBJ2-1; V gene: TRBV5-4; clone size: .; CDR3 DNA: TGTGCCAGCAGTCTTCCCGGTAGCGGGGACAATGAGCAGTTCTTC; CDR3 protein: CASSLPGSGDNEQFF
D gene: TRBD1; CDR3 length: 16; J gene: TRBJ1-3; V gene: TRBV5-1; clone size: once; CDR3 DNA: TGCGCCAGCAGCTTAAAGGGGGCAGATTCTGGAAACACCATATATTTT; CDR3 protein: CASSLKGADSGNTIYF
D gene: TRBD2; CDR3 length: 14; J gene: TRBJ2-3; V gene: TRBV2; clone size: .; CDR3 DNA: TGTGCCAGCAGTGAAGGGACTAGCGGAAATACGCAGTATTTT; CDR3 protein: CASSEGTSGNTQYF
D gene: .; CDR3 length: 16; J gene: TRBJ2-6; V gene: TRBV5-4; clone size: .; CDR3 DNA: TGTGCCAGCAGCTCGGTTCTGAGCTCTGGGGCCAACGTCCTGACTTTC; CDR3 protein: CASSSVLSSGANVLTF
D gene: TRBD2; CDR3 length: 15; J gene: TRBJ2-7; V gene: TRBV7-9; clone size: few; CDR3 DNA: TGTGCCAGCAGCACCACCGGACTAGCGGGCTACGAGCAGTACTTC; CDR3 protein: CASSTTGLAGYEQYF
D gene: .; CDR3 length: 12; J gene: TRBJ1-5; V gene: TRBV6-5; clone size: .; CDR3 DNA: TGTGCCAGCAGTACAGGGCTTCAGCCCCAGCATTTT; CDR3 protein: CASSTGLQPQHF
D gene: .; CDR3 length: 15; J gene: TRBJ1-2; V gene: TRBV4-3; clone size: .; CDR3 DNA: TGCGCCAGCAGCCTAGCGACAGGTTTTGAAGATGGCTACACCTTC; CDR3 protein: CASSLATGFEDGYTF
D gene: TRBD1; CDR3 length: 17; J gene: TRBJ1-2; V gene: TRBV4-3; clone size: once; CDR3 DNA: TGCGCCAGCAGCCAAGAACCGACAGGGCTACCTAACTATGGCTACACCTTC; CDR3 protein: CASSQEPTGLPNYGYTF
D gene: TRBD2; CDR3 length: 14; J gene: TRBJ2-3; V gene: TRBV12-5; clone size: .; CDR3 DNA: TGTGCTAGTGGTTTGACGAGGGAGGGCGATACGCAGTATTTT; CDR3 protein: CASGLTREGDTQYF
D gene: .; CDR3 length: 14; J gene: TRBJ1-1; V gene: TRBV10-2; clone size: once; CDR3 DNA: TGCGCCAGCGCGTTTGAGCTCCGGGGCACTGAAGCTTTCTTT; CDR3 protein: CASAFELRGTEAFF
D gene: .; CDR3 length: 16; J gene: TRBJ1-1; V gene: TRBV5-1; clone size: .; CDR3 DNA: TGCGCCAGCAGCTTCCAGGGGATGACTGCCCTCTTTGAAGCTTTCTTT; CDR3 protein: CASSFQGMTALFEAFF
D gene: .; CDR3 length: 16; J gene: TRBJ2-2; V gene: TRBV27; clone size: .; CDR3 DNA: TGTGCCAGCAGTTCTTCTATAACGGCGAACACCGGGGAGCTGTTTTTT; CDR3 protein: CASSSSITANTGELFF
D gene: TRBD1; CDR3 length: 19; J gene: TRBJ2-1; V gene: TRBV19; clone size: .; CDR3 DNA: TGTGCCAGTAGTAAAATTGAGGGGGCGAGATTCAGCGTGCACAATGAGCAGTTCTTC; CDR3 protein: CASSKIEGARFSVHNEQFF
D gene: .; CDR3 length: 14; J gene: TRBJ2-7; V gene: TRBV6-5; clone size: few; CDR3 DNA: TGTGCCAGCAGTTCCGTACAGGGTTTCTACGAGCAGTACTTC; CDR3 protein: CASSSVQGFYEQYF
D gene: .; CDR3 length: 18; J gene: TRBJ2-5; V gene: TRBV9; clone size: .; CDR3 DNA: TGTGCCAGCAGCGTATTCCCTAGAATTACGGAATGGCGCGAGACCCAGTACTTC; CDR3 protein: CASSVFPRITEWRETQYF
D gene: .; CDR3 length: 15; J gene: TRBJ1-5; V gene: TRBV7-8; clone size: .; CDR3 DNA: TGTGCCAGCAGCTTTTCGGGGAGAGGCAATCAGCCCCAGCATTTT; CDR3 protein: CASSFSGRGNQPQHF
D gene: .; CDR3 length: 13; J gene: TRBJ1-5; V gene: TRBV13; clone size: .; CDR3 DNA: TGTGCCAGCAGCTTGGGGAGGGGGCAGCCCCAGCATTTT; CDR3 protein: CASSLGRGQPQHF
D gene: .; CDR3 length: 15; J gene: TRBJ2-3; V gene: TRBV4-1; clone size: .; CDR3 DNA: TGCGCCAGCAGCCAACAGGCCACTAGCACAGATACGCAGTATTTT; CDR3 protein: CASSQQATSTDTQYF
D gene: .; CDR3 length: 15; J gene: TRBJ2-2; V gene: TRBV25-1; clone size: few; CDR3 DNA: TGTGCCAGCAGTGAACAAACTGCCAACACCGGGGAGCTGTTTTTT; CDR3 protein: CASSEQTANTGELFF
D gene: .; CDR3 length: 13; J gene: TRBJ1-1; V gene: TRBV6-5; clone size: .; CDR3 DNA: TGTGCCAGCAGTTACGGGCGGGGGACCGTCGCTTTCTTT; CDR3 protein: CASSYGRGTVAFF
D gene: .; CDR3 length: 12; J gene: TRBJ2-7; V gene: TRBV14; clone size: .; CDR3 DNA: TGTGCCAGCAGCCAAGATCAGAGGAAGCAGTACTTC; CDR3 protein: CASSQDQRKQYF
D gene: .; CDR3 length: 16; J gene: TRBJ2-2; V gene: TRBV6-1; clone size: few; CDR3 DNA: TGTGCCAGCAGTGAATCTCGTAGCGTGAACACCGGGGAGCTGTTTTTT; CDR3 protein: CASSESRSVNTGELFF
D gene: TRBD1; CDR3 length: 12; J gene: TRBJ1-4; V gene: TRBV10-3; clone size: .; CDR3 DNA: TGTGCCACCAGGACAGGGAGTGAAAAACTGTTTTTT; CDR3 protein: CATRTGSEKLFF
D gene: TRBD2; CDR3 length: 14; J gene: TRBJ2-5; V gene: TRBV5-4; clone size: .; CDR3 DNA: TGTGCCAGCACCGGCGGGAGGGCCTTAGAGACCCAGTACTTC; CDR3 protein: CASTGGRALETQYF